The 21 T cell receptor beta chains below all came from one sample that was sequenced in a study of cytomegalovirus exposure and HLA in healthy donors. PCR amplification relied on 60 Vbeta primers (plus 13 Jbeta primers). Produced via immunoSEQ multiplex PCR; TCRdb's table is partial and in-frame only. The sample yields around 100,000 clones, 70% seen once. Sequenced input: PBMCs. Receptors originate from a man aged 40-49 years in good health and CMV-seropositive.

The V call is TRBV6-5, the J call TRBJ2-2; TRBD1 is a possible D gene (5 bases). From germline, CDR1 is MNHEY and CDR2 SVGAGI. The CDR3 spans 13 residues. V shed 6 bases and J shed 1 base, with 6 bases lying between them. CDR3 bases: TGTGCCAGCAGGCAGGGGAACACCGGGGAGCTGTTTTTT. Translation gives CASRQGNTGELFF.

There are a few counts of this clone. This chain links TRBV7-3 with TRBJ1-1; D perhaps matches TRBD1 (5 bases). Germline values: CDR1 SGHTA, CDR2 FQGTGA. The CDR3 consists of 13 residues. Trimming removed 5 bases at V and 1 base at J, with 8 bases between. CDR3 region: CASSPGGNTEAFF. DNA for the CDR3: TGTGCCAGCAGCCCCGGGGGGAACACTGAAGCTTTCTTT.

The rearrangement joins TRBV7-2 to TRBJ2-7; D possibly corresponds to TRBD1 (5 bases). From germline, CDR1 is SGHTA and CDR2 FQGNSA. The CDR3 has 15 amino acids. Trimming removed 1 base at V and 3 bases at J, with 13 bases between. The CDR3 spells CASSLVQGSYYEQYF. The CDR3 DNA is TGTGCCAGCAGCTTAGTGCAGGGTAGTTACTACGAGCAGTACTTC.

This clone was seen a few times. The chain has TRBV11-2 and TRBJ1-2; TRBD1 might be the D (5 bases). The CDR3 has 14 amino acids. Germline V lookup: CDR1 SGHAT, CDR2 FQNNGV. V dropped 0 bases and J dropped 8 bases, with 13 bases sitting between them. DNA of the CDR3: TGTGCCAGCAGCTTAGAAGGGGACCGGGGGGGCTACACCTTC. Amino acids: CASSLEGDRGGYTF.

This sequence joins TRBV11-2 and TRBJ2-3; 7 nucleotides agree with TRBD2. With 4 bases clipped from V and 5 bases from J, the junction kept 9 bases outside the gene matches. CDR3 length: 15 amino acids. Germline CDR1 is SGHAT and CDR2 is FQNNGV. CDR3 in DNA: TGTGCCAGCAGCTCCCCCGCGGGAGTTGGAGATACGCAGTATTTT. Its translation is CASSSPAGVGDTQYF.

V usage is TRBV6-6 and J usage is TRBJ1-1, with D possibly being TRBD1 (5 bases). The germline gives CDR1 MNHNY, CDR2 SVGAGI (reference sequence). Trimming took 6 bases from V and 1 from J, leaving 12 bases between them. The CDR3 is 14 amino acids. CDR3 loop: CASSLGTANTEAFF. The CDR3, as DNA: TGTGCCAGCAGCCTCGGGACTGCGAACACTGAAGCTTTCTTT.

The V and J genes are TRBV5-4 and TRBJ2-2, with 11 bases lining up with TRBD2. From germline, CDR1 is SGHNT and CDR2 YYREEE (reference sequence). With V trimmed by 0 bases and J by 6 bases, 1 base remained unmatched. This CDR3 is 15 amino acids long. The CDR3 nucleotides read TGTGCCAGCAGCTTGGGGGGACTAGCGGCCGGGGAGCTGTTTTTT. This gives the protein CASSLGGLAAGELFF.

The genes are TRBV29-1 and TRBJ2-1; 9 bases are shared with TRBD2. The CDR3 contains 14 residues. V was clipped by 7 bases and J by 6 bases; unmatched bases: 10. Germline assignment: CDR1 SQVTM and CDR2 ANQGSEA. In nucleotides, the CDR3 is TGCAGCGGTTACCTAGCGGGGTCGGGCAATGAGCAGTTCTTC. As protein: CSGYLAGSGNEQFF.

This clone was counted a single time. The V and J genes are TRBV7-8 and TRBJ2-5; D ambiguous. The CDR3 is made up of 10 amino acids. The V gene lost 10 bases and the J gene lost 5 bases, with 8 bases spanning the gap. Looked up from germline, CDR1 is SGHVS and CDR2 is FQNEAQ. CDR3 residues: CATGYETQYF. The CDR3 DNA sequence: TGTGCCACCGGGTATGAGACCCAGTACTTC.

The genes are TRBV11-2 and TRBJ1-4, with 8 bases aligning to TRBD1. The CDR3 runs 15 residues. With 5 bases clipped from V and 8 bases from J, the junction kept 10 bases outside the gene matches. Germline V gene sequence: CDR1 SGHAT, CDR2 FQNNGV. The CDR3 DNA is TGTGCCAGCAGCCCCCGGACAGGGAAGAGGGAAAAACTGTTTTTT. Translated, it gives CASSPRTGKREKLFF.

V and J are TRBV9 and TRBJ2-3; possibly TRBD2 for D (6 bases). The CDR3 runs 15 residues. CDR1 and CDR2 from the germline V gene are SGDLS and YYNGEE. The V end lost 4 bases, the J end lost 0 bases, and 12 bases lay between the germline ends. Here the CDR3 reads CASSSRDLSTDTQYF. CDR3 bases: TGTGCCAGCAGCTCCCGGGACTTGAGCACAGATACGCAGTATTTT.

This chain links TRBV27 with TRBJ2-1, with D unresolved. The CDR3 runs to 14 residues. CDR1 is MNHEY and CDR2 is SMNVEV in the germline V gene (reference sequence). V was shortened by 1 base and J by 4 bases, with 8 bases between the two germline ends. The CDR3 region is CASSLWYGYNEQFF. The CDR3 bases are TGTGCCAGCAGTTTATGGTACGGTTACAATGAGCAGTTCTTC.

About this clone: Other DNA variants within this sample encode the same CDR3. The chain is built from TRBV15 and TRBJ2-1; unclear D gene. V was trimmed by 4 bases and J by 4 bases, leaving 5 bases between them. The CDR3 has 12 amino acids. The germline V gene has CDR1 LNHNV and CDR2 YYDKDF (reference sequence). CDR3 nucleotide sequence: TGTGCCACCAGCACAGGATACAATGAGCAGTTCTTC. This translates into CATSTGYNEQFF.

V usage is TRBV5-6 and J usage is TRBJ2-3; the D is unclear. Trimming took off 2 bases at V and 5 bases at J, with 9 bases between the two ends. The CDR3 runs 13 residues. Germline loops: CDR1 SGHDT, CDR2 YYEEEE. CDR3 bases: TGTGCCAGCAGCTTCGCTAGTATAGATACGCAGTATTTT. Protein: CASSFASIDTQYF.

The V call is TRBV9, the J call TRBJ2-7; 10 positions agree with TRBD2. The V and J ends lost 2 bases and 5 bases, in that order; junction bases with no gene match: 7. Germline loops: CDR1 SGDLS, CDR2 YYNGEE. The CDR3 is made up of 15 amino acids. The CDR3 here is CASSVGAGGRDEQYF. CDR3 DNA: TGTGCCAGCAGCGTTGGAGCGGGAGGGCGGGACGAGCAGTACTTC.

The chain carries TRBV9 and TRBJ2-2; tentative D call: TRBD2 (6 bases). Trimming cost V 1 base and J 5 bases, with 9 bases left between them. Germline values: CDR1 SGDLS, CDR2 YYNGEE. The CDR3 spans 14 residues. The CDR3 protein is CASSVIGGTGELFF. CDR3 sequence (DNA): TGTGCCAGCAGCGTAATTGGGGGGACCGGGGAGCTGTTTTTT. The variable domain in full, with the rest retrieved from reference TRBV9 and TRBJ2-2, is DSGVTQTPKHLITATGQRVTLRCSPRSGDLSVYWYQQSLDQGLQFLIQYYNGEERAKGNILERFSAQQFPDLHSELNLSSLELGDSALYFCASSVIGGTGELFFGEGSRLTVL.

The chain has TRBV27 and TRBJ1-2, with TRBD1 as a possible D gene (5 bases). The CDR3 is 16 residues long. V lost 8 bases and J lost 6, with 25 bases in between. From germline, CDR1 is MNHEY and CDR2 SMNVEV (reference sequence). The CDR3 loop reads CASAGRSSVRVDGYTF. DNA of the CDR3: TGTGCCAGCGCGGGGCGGTCGAGCGTGCGCGTCGATGGCTACACCTTC.

The J gene is TRBJ2-3, the V gene TRBV7-3, with 10 bases aligning to TRBD1. V shed 5 bases and J 1 base; nucleotides not matched to a gene: 15. This CDR3 region has 19 residues. The V gene's germline CDR1 is SGHTA and CDR2 FQGTGA. CDR3 DNA: TGTGCCAGCAGCCCTTGGACAGGGGGAAGAGCGGGAGGCACAGATACGCAGTATTTT. This gives the protein CASSPWTGGRAGGTDTQYF.

The chain couples TRBV6-4 to TRBJ2-1; D gene unclear. The CDR3 spans 14 residues. Germline V gives CDR1 MRHNA, CDR2 SNTAGT. Trimming shortened V by 2 bases and J by 6 bases, and 11 bases separated the two germline ends. The CDR3 loop reads CASSDTAVGNEQFF. CDR3 sequence (DNA): TGTGCCAGCAGTGACACGGCGGTGGGCAATGAGCAGTTCTTC.

The genes are TRBV4-1 and TRBJ2-1; 8 positions match TRBD1. The CDR3 has 15 amino acids. Germline V gives CDR1 MGHRA, CDR2 YSYEKL. The ends lost 3 bases at V and 5 bases at J; junction bases unmatched: 6. CDR3 sequence reads: CASSQLDRVNNEQFF. CDR3 nucleotides: TGCGCCAGCAGCCAGTTGGACAGGGTAAACAATGAGCAGTTCTTC.

V is TRBV6-5 and J is TRBJ2-7; D not resolved. Germline CDR1 MNHEY, CDR2 SVGAGI. Trimming shortened V by 0 bases and J by 2 bases, and 8 bases separated the two germline ends. The CDR3 contains 14 residues. The CDR3 bases are TGTGCCAGCAGTTACTCAAACCGAGCCTACGAGCAGTACTTC. Its translation: CASSYSNRAYEQYF.